Reported below is one T cell receptor (beta chain). Stated time point: recipient sample about 28 days before transplant, after cytoreduction. Samples: about 28 days before transplant, then days 30, 100 and 180 after. This table comes from immunoSEQ multiplex PCR, and its TCRdb copy is limited to in-frame clones, with some not included. This sample has roughly 30,000 clones, with roughly 80% found just once. These data originate in a study of T cell clonotyping in hematopoietic cell transplantation. CDR3 length equals 14 residues. Per the germline V gene, CDR1 is SNHLY and CDR2 is FYNNEI. Trimming stripped 10 bases from V and 4 bases from J, with 16 bases between.

The sequenced sample was peripheral blood mononuclear cells, obtained before stem cell transplant. The TCR comes from a woman in her thirties with chronic myeloid leukemia. Some clones in this sample may be carry-over from other donors' samples. The J gene is TRBJ1-4, the V gene TRBV2; unclear D gene. The CDR3 is CAIALSPFNEKLFF. The CDR3 DNA is TGTGCCATCGCTCTTAGTCCTTTTAATGAAAAACTGTTTTTT.